This T cell receptor beta chain was profiled in a study of blood T cell repertoires in COVID-19. The method was immunoSEQ multiplex PCR; TCRdb's version includes in-frame clones alone and lacks a portion of them. The data show 200,000 to 250,000 clones, around four fifths seen once. This clone was picked up a small number of times. CDR1 SNHLY and CDR2 FYNNEI come from the germline V gene. There are 17 residues in the CDR3. The ends were cut back, 2 bases at V and 9 bases at J, with 20 bases in the middle. Sequencing was carried out using PBMCs or T cells enriched from blood (not recorded which). The rearrangement links TRBV2 to TRBJ1-6; D not resolved. This TCR was sampled from a woman aged 45-60 years who had been exposed to COVID-19. CDR3 nucleotide sequence: TGTGCCAGCAGTGAAACCCGCTTGACGACTTCATCTTCACCCCTCCACTTT. Its protein product is CASSETRLTTSSSPLHF.